At least ten counts were recorded for the clone carrying this T cell receptor (beta chain). The antigen remains undetermined. Semi-nested PCR with Nested Universal Primer A followed constant-region reverse priming of full-length variable regions. TCRdb recomputed calls from the 5' RACE reads with MiXCR, one row per CDR3 protein. This sample has tens of thousands of distinct CDR3 sequences, with more than 30% found just once. With 6 bases clipped from V and 8 bases from J, the junction kept 10 bases outside the gene matches. Germline V gives CDR1 MNHNS, CDR2 SASEGT. This CDR3 has 15 amino acids. Regarding the study as a whole: Tumor memory CD4+ T cell TCR gene usage clustered with blood and lymph node memory CD4+ cells and lymph node naive CD4+ cells.

The sequence came from a female donor with breast cancer. The sample comprised tumor-infiltrating naive CD4+ T cells sorted from the breast tumor. Indicated subset: naive CD4+ T cells, CD4+CD45RA+CD25-. This chain joins TRBV6-1 and TRBJ2-1; 10 bases are a match to TRBD2. CDR3 nucleotide sequence: TGTGCCAGCAGGATCGCTAGCGGGAGTACCGATGAGCAGTTCTTC. Protein product: CASRIASGSTDEQFF.